This is a list of T cell receptor beta chains from one sample in a study of T cell responses to AZD1222 COVID-19 vaccine. Clones were read by immunoSEQ multiplex PCR, and TCRdb kept only the in-frame ones, dropping some. The repertoire has 100,000 to 120,000 clones, 87% of them found once; the top ten carry approximately 3%. Material: peripheral blood, obtained on day 0 of AZD1222 vaccination. Receptors were obtained from an adult in good health. Each CDR3 is given with its conserved first and last residue. D genes are given only for firm matches. Clone sizes are given selectively: once, few, many, or a class where the clone is expanded.

D	size	V	J	DNA	CDR3
.	.	TRBV2	TRBJ1-2	TGTGCCAGCAGTGATGAAGAAAGGGGCTACACCTTC	CASSDEERGYTF
.	.	TRBV19	TRBJ1-2	TGTGCCAGTATCGACAGACATAACGCTAACTATGGCTACACCTTC	CASIDRHNANYGYTF
TRBD1	.	TRBV18	TRBJ2-2	TGTGCCAGCTCACCATCTCCGACAGGGCGTAGCACCGGGGAGCTGTTTTTT	CASSPSPTGRSTGELFF
.	.	TRBV11-1	TRBJ2-3	TGTGCCAGCAGTAAAGAGGGGTCGTTAAGCACAGATACGCAGTATTTT	CASSKEGSLSTDTQYF
.	.	TRBV5-1	TRBJ2-3	TGCGCCAGCAGCTTGACAGCATCCTACACAGATACGCAGTATTTT	CASSLTASYTDTQYF
.	.	TRBV7-9	TRBJ2-2	TGTGCCAGCAGCCTCCCCTTTTTCTCCGGGGAGCTGTTTTTT	CASSLPFFSGELFF
.	.	TRBV18	TRBJ1-1	TGTGCCAGCTCACCACTTGGGGCTGGGAGTGAAAGCACTGAAGCTTTCTTT	CASSPLGAGSESTEAFF
TRBD2	.	TRBV9	TRBJ2-1	TGTGCCAGCAGCGCGGGACTAGCGGGAGGTAATGAGCAGTTCTTC	CASSAGLAGGNEQFF
.	.	TRBV5-8	TRBJ1-6	TGTGCCAGCAGCGGCCTAGAATCGGGGGATTCACCCCTCCACTTT	CASSGLESGDSPLHF
TRBD1	.	TRBV2	TRBJ1-3	TGTGCCAGCAGTGAATGGGGACAGAGCTCTGGAAACACCATATATTTT	CASSEWGQSSGNTIYF
TRBD2	.	TRBV27	TRBJ2-7	TGTGCCAGCAGTTTTCTTGGCGGGGGGGAGTCCTACGAGCAGTACTTC	CASSFLGGGESYEQYF
.	.	TRBV5-1	TRBJ2-2	TGCGCCAGCAGCACGGGGCTGGGGGCTGGGGACACCGGGGAGCTGTTTTTT	CASSTGLGAGDTGELFF
.	.	TRBV30	TRBJ1-6	TGTGCCTGGAGACCAGAGAGTTTACCCCTCCACTTT	CAWRPESLPLHF
.	.	TRBV19	TRBJ1-2	TGTGCCAGTAGTATGGGACCGGCTAACTATGGCTACACCTTC	CASSMGPANYGYTF
TRBD1	.	TRBV29-1	TRBJ1-1	TGCAGCACTAGGGACAGGGATGCTTTCTTT	CSTRDRDAFF
TRBD1	.	TRBV18	TRBJ2-3	TGTGCCAGCTCACCACTGGTCACAGGGGGGATCACAGATACGCAGTATTTT	CASSPLVTGGITDTQYF
.	.	TRBV27	TRBJ1-6	TGTGCCAGCAGTTTTTTGCTCTCACCCCTCCACTTT	CASSFLLSPLHF
.	.	TRBV7-6	TRBJ1-4	TGTGCCAGCAGCTTAGGGGGGTCGACAGCAAATGAAAAACTGTTTTTT	CASSLGGSTANEKLFF
.	.	TRBV7-2	TRBJ2-5	TGTGCCAGCAGCTTAGGACGGGGGAACCAAGAGACCCAGTACTTC	CASSLGRGNQETQYF
.	.	TRBV6-5	TRBJ2-1	TGTGCCAGCAGTTACAGGTCCTCCTACAATGAGCAGTTCTTC	CASSYRSSYNEQFF
.	.	TRBV6-2/TRBV6-3	TRBJ2-3	TGTGCCAGCAGTTCCGCCGCGAGGGCCCGCACAGATACGCAGTATTTT	CASSSAARARTDTQYF
TRBD2	.	TRBV6-2/TRBV6-3	TRBJ2-1	TGTGCCAGCAGTTACTTACCTAGCGGGGATAATGAGCAGTTCTTC	CASSYLPSGDNEQFF
.	.	TRBV28	TRBJ1-6	TGTGCCAGCAGCTCGGGCCGATCACCCCTCCACTTT	CASSSGRSPLHF
TRBD1	.	TRBV9	TRBJ1-6	TGTGCCAGCAGCGTAGATCCAGGGGGCGCGGGGTCACCCCTCCACTTT	CASSVDPGGAGSPLHF
.	few	TRBV7-9	TRBJ1-2	TGTGCCAGCAGCTTAGTCCCGGGGGGAGACTATGGCTACACCTTC	CASSLVPGGDYGYTF
.	.	TRBV11-1	TRBJ2-1	TGTGCCAGCAGCTCCTCCGGGGCCCTCTCCTACAATGAGCAGTTCTTC	CASSSSGALSYNEQFF
.	.	TRBV7-3	TRBJ2-3	TGTGCCAGCAGCTTAACGGCAGGGTTCACAGATACGCAGTATTTT	CASSLTAGFTDTQYF
.	.	TRBV6-6	TRBJ1-5	TGTGCCAGCAGTTGGAACCGGGACCGGAATCAGCCCCAGCATTTT	CASSWNRDRNQPQHF
TRBD1	.	TRBV5-8	TRBJ1-5	TGTGCCAGCAGCTTGGCGAGGGGGCATGGCAATCAGCCCCAGCATTTT	CASSLARGHGNQPQHF
TRBD2	.	TRBV2	TRBJ2-3	TGTGCCAGCAACGAACTAGCGGGGCCAGATACGCAGTATTTT	CASNELAGPDTQYF
TRBD1	.	TRBV3-1/TRBV3-2	TRBJ2-2	TGTGCCAGCACCCCCCTAGGGCAGGGGGCCACCGGGGAGCTGTTTTTT	CASTPLGQGATGELFF
TRBD1	.	TRBV5-6	TRBJ1-6	TGTGCCAGCAGCACGGGACAGTCCGGCAACTATAATTCACCCCTCCACTTT	CASSTGQSGNYNSPLHF
.	once	TRBV18	TRBJ2-7	TGTGCCAGCTCAGCCAATTTGTCGGGGGAGCAGTACTTC	CASSANLSGEQYF
TRBD2	.	TRBV5-1	TRBJ2-3	TGCGCCAGCAGCTTGGGGCTAGCGGGGTTGGATACGCAGTATTTT	CASSLGLAGLDTQYF
.	once	TRBV19	TRBJ1-2	TGTGCCAGTAGTATTTCAGGGGTCATTCATGGCTACACCTTC	CASSISGVIHGYTF
.	once	TRBV19	TRBJ2-2	TGTGCCAGTAGTATTTCAGGGGTAGGCACCGGGGAGCTGTTTTTT	CASSISGVGTGELFF
.	once	TRBV9	TRBJ1-2	TGTGCCAGCAGCTCCCCTACACGCTGGGCAGCAAACTATGGCTACACCTTC	CASSSPTRWAANYGYTF
TRBD2	.	TRBV7-2	TRBJ2-5	TGTGCCAGCAGCCTGGGACTAGCGGGGGGCCGGGAGACCCAGTACTTC	CASSLGLAGGRETQYF
.	.	TRBV7-8	TRBJ1-1	TGTGCCAGCAGCTTAGTATCGGGACACCTAAACACTGAAGCTTTCTTT	CASSLVSGHLNTEAFF
TRBD2	few	TRBV7-9	TRBJ2-1	TGTGCCAGCAGCTTAGTACTAGCGGGAGGGCATGAGCAGTTCTTC	CASSLVLAGGHEQFF
.	.	TRBV28	TRBJ1-2	TGTGCCAGCCTGCAATTAAACAGGGATGGCTACACCTTC	CASLQLNRDGYTF
.	.	TRBV19	TRBJ1-6	TGTGCCAGTAGTCCCGAGGAGGCAGGGACGAATTCACCCCTCCACTTT	CASSPEEAGTNSPLHF
.	once	TRBV7-8	TRBJ1-1	TGTGCCAGCAGCTTCCAGGGTGACACTGAAGCTTTCTTT	CASSFQGDTEAFF
TRBD2	.	TRBV7-2	TRBJ2-7	TGTGCCAGCAGCCCATTCGCAGCGGGAGGTTACGAGCAGTACTTC	CASSPFAAGGYEQYF
.	once	TRBV5-1	TRBJ2-6	TGCGCCAGCAGCTCAAGCTCTGGGGCCAACGTCCTGACTTTC	CASSSSSGANVLTF
TRBD2	.	TRBV7-9	TRBJ2-1	TGTGCCAGCAGCTCAAAGGGGCTAGCGGGAGGCCTCTCCTACAATGAGCAGTTCTTC	CASSSKGLAGGLSYNEQFF
TRBD1	.	TRBV6-1	TRBJ2-3	TGTGCCAGCAGTGGGGACAGGGGGTTACGCACAGATACGCAGTATTTT	CASSGDRGLRTDTQYF
.	.	TRBV5-1	TRBJ2-1	TGCGCCAGCAGCTTGATGGAGAAGCAGTTCTTC	CASSLMEKQFF